This TCR beta chain is drawn from a study of blood T cell repertoires in COVID-19. Study as a whole: Samples taken during acute and convalescent COVID-19 were collected in the United States, Italy and Spain. In each case, the material was cDNA or gDNA derived from T cells, B-cell-depleted T cells, or PBMCs.

In the authors' workflow: Estimated nucleated cell counts came from reference gene primer amplification. Sequencing used immunoSEQ multiplex PCR; TCRdb keeps in-frame clones, though not all of them. V and J calls and clone size are those listed in that table; D and trimming were worked out from the DNA. The table has hundreds of thousands of clones, approximately 83% seen once. Trimming removed 0 bases from V and 1 base from J, with 10 bases in between. The CDR3 extends over 15 amino acids. CDR1 MNHEY and CDR2 SVGAGI come from the germline V gene. This TCR was recovered from a woman aged 25 to 39 who had recovered from COVID-19. This chain connects TRBV6-5 to TRBJ2-7; TRBD1 might be the D (6 bases). Specimen: peripheral blood. The CDR3 nucleotides read TGTGCCAGCAGTTACTCGGACAGAATTTCCTACGAGCAGTACTTC. This gives the protein CASSYSDRISYEQYF.